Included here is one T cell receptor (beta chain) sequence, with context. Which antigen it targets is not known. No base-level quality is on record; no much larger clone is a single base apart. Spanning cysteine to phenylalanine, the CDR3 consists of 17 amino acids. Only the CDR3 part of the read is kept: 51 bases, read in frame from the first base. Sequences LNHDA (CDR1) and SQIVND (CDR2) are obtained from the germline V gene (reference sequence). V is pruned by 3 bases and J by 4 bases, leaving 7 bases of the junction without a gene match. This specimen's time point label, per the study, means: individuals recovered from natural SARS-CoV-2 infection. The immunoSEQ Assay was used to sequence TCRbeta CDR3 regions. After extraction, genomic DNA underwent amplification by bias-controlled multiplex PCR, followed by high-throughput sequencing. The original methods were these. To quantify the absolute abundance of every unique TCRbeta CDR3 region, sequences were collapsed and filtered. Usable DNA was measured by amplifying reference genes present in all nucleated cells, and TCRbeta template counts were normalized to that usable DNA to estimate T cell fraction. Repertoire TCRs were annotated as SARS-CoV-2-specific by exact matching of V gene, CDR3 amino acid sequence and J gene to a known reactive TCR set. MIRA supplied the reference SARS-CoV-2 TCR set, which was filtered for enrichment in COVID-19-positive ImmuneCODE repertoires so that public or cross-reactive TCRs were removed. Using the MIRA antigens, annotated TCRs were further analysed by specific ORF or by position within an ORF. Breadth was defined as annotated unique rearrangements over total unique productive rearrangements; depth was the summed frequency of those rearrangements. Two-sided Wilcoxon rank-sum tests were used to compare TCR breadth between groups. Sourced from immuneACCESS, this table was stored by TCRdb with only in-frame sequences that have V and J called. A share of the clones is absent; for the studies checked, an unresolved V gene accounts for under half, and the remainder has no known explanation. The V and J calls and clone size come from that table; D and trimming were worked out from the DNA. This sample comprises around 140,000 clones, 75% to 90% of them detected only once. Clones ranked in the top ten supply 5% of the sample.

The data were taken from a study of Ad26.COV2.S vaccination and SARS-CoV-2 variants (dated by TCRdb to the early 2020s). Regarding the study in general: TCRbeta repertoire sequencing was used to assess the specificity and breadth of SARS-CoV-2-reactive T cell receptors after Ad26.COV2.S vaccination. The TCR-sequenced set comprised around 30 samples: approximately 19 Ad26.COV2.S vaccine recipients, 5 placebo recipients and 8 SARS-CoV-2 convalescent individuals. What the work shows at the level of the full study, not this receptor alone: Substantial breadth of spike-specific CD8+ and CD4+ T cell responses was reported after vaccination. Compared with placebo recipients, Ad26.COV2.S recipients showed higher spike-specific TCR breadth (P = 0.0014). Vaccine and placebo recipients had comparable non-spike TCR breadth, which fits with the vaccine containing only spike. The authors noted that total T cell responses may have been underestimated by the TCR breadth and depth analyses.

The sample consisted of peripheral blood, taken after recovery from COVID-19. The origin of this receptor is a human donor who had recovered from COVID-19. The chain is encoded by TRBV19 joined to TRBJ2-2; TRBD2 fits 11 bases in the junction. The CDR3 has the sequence CASSIVLTSGTTGELFF. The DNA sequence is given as TGTGCCAGTAGTATTGTTTTGACTAGCGGGACCACCGGGGAGCTGTTTTTT.